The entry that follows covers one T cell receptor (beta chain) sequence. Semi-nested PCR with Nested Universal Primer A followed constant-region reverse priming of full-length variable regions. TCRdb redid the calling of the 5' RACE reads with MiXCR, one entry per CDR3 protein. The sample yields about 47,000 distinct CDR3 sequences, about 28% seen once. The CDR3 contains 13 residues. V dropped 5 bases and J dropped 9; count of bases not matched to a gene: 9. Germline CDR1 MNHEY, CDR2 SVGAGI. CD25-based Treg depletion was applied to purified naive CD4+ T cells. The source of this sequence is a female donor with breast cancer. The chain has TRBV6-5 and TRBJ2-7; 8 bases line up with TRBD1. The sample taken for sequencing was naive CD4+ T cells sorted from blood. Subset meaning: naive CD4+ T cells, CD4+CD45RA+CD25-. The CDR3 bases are TGTGCCAGCAGTCGAGGACAGGGATGGGTGCAGTACTTC. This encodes CASSRGQGWVQYF.